This T cell receptor beta chain comes out of a study of patients and donors after allogeneic stem cell transplantation. TCRdb re-called the RT-PCR reads with MiXCR, one entry per CDR3 protein. The sample records over 150,000 distinct CDR3 sequences, 30% being singletons. The specimen sequenced was blood, either unsorted or a sorted T cell fraction (not recorded which). The clonotype was recovered from a human donor who was either an allogeneic HSCT recipient or a stem cell or donor lymphocyte infusion donor (not recorded which). It is not recorded whose cells these are; they may come from a transplant donor.

The CDR3 DNA reads as TGTGCCAGCAGCTCGGACAGGGGAACTAATGAAAAACTGTTTTTT. Translated, it gives CASSSDRGTNEKLFF. This chain uses TRBV7-9 with TRBJ1-4, with 9 bases aligning to TRBD1. J was trimmed by 1 base and V by 4 bases; bases with no gene match: 1. This CDR3 has 15 amino acids. Germline lookup yields CDR1 SEHNR and CDR2 FQNEAQ (reference sequence).